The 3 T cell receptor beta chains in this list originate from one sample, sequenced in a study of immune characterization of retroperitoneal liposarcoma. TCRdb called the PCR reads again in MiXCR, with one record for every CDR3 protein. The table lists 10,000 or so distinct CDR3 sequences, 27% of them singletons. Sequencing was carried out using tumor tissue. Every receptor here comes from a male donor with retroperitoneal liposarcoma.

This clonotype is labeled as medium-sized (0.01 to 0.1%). CDR3 amino acids: CASSYDTLETQFF. The CDR3 nucleotides read TGTGCCAGCAGTTACGACACTCTCGAGACCCAGTTCTTC. The chain links TRBV6-6 to TRBJ2-1, with D unclear. The CDR3 covers 13 residues. The V end was cut by 2 bases, the J end by 13 bases, with 15 bases between. Germline-derived CDR1 and CDR2 are MNHNY and SVGAGI (reference sequence).

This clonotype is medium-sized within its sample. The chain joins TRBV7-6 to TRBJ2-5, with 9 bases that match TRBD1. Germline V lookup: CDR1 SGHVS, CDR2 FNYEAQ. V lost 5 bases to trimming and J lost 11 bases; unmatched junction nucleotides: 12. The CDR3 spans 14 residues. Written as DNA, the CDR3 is TGTGCCAGCAGCACACCCGGGACAGGGAAAGAGCAGTACTTC. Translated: CASSTPGTGKEQYF.

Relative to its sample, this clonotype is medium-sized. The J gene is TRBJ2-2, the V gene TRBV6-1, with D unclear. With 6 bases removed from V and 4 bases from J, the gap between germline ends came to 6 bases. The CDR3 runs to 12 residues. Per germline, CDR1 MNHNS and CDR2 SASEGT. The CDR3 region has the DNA TGTGCCAGCAGCCCCTTCACCGGGGAGCTGTTTTTT. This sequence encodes CASSPFTGELFF.